This TCR beta chain was sequenced for a study of blood T cells in healthy people across ages. Overall study context: About one barcoded beta molecule per two T cells was the capture yield of template switching.

Next came a second PCR, run for roughly 6 to 11 cycles, which used a sample-barcoded 5' primer along with a J-beta primer mix. Every cDNA was tagged by a template-switch adaptor with 12 random nucleotides. TCRdb reprocessed the 5' RACE reads via MiXCR and lists one record per CDR3 protein. The data show about 970,000 distinct CDR3 sequences, about 51% seen once. The donors, aged roughly 6 to 90, were healthy Caucasians from Russia. V was pared by 0 bases and J by 11 bases, with 12 bases of the junction left unmatched. The CDR3 has 16 residues. Germline CDR1 and CDR2: SGHRS and YFSETQ. With regard to this clonotype: A single base separates this from a much larger clone, so it may be a read error.

The origin of this receptor is a woman aged 55 to 70 in good health. Sequencing used blood. V gene TRBV5-1 combines with J gene TRBJ2-5; the match to TRBD2 covers 11 bases. CDR3 nucleotides: TGCGCCAGCAGCTTGGTAGCGGGAGGGCCGGTCGATGAGCAGTACTTC. Protein: CASSLVAGGPVDEQYF.